One and the same sample provided the 23 T cell receptor beta chains below, sequenced in a study of cytomegalovirus exposure and HLA in healthy donors. The PCR was carried out with 60 Vbeta primers and 13 Jbeta primers. Using immunoSEQ multiplex PCR, the repertoire was profiled, and TCRdb retains in-frame clones only, with some absent. This sample has about 190,000 clones, with over 70% found just once. Material: PBMCs. The receptors were gathered from a woman in her late teens or twenties in good health and CMV-seropositive.

The CDR3 DNA sequence: TGCGCCAGCAGCCAAGAAGTCCCGGGACAGGGCGCAGAGACCCAGTACTTC. Amino acids: CASSQEVPGQGAETQYF. The chain is built from TRBV4-3 and TRBJ2-5; 9 nucleotides line up with TRBD1. The length of the CDR3 is 17 residues. Germline loops: CDR1 LGHNA, CDR2 YSLEER. The ends lost 0 bases at V and 4 bases at J; junction bases unmatched: 9.

This sequence joins TRBV4-3 and TRBJ2-6; D unresolved. The CDR3 spans 16 residues. The V gene's germline CDR1 is LGHNA and CDR2 YSLEER. With 1 base removed from V and 4 bases from J, the gap between germline ends came to 11 bases. CDR3 amino acids: CASSQAFSGGANVLTF. DNA of the CDR3: TGCGCCAGCAGCCAAGCCTTTTCTGGCGGGGCCAACGTCCTGACTTTC.

This chain connects TRBV13 to TRBJ1-2; 8 nucleotides align to TRBD1. Germline trimming cut 3 bases from V and 6 bases from J; bases unmatched to any gene: 3. Germline lookup yields CDR1 PRHDT and CDR2 FYEKMQ (reference sequence). This CDR3 has 13 residues. Here the CDR3 DNA reads TGTGCCAGCAGCTTCGGACAGGGTCATGGCTACACCTTC. The encoded protein is CASSFGQGHGYTF.

This clone was detected a few times. This sequence joins TRBV18 and TRBJ2-7, with 8 bases matching TRBD1. Unmatched junction bases numbered 12, after V lost 3 bases and J lost 5 bases. The CDR3 loop spans 16 amino acids. The V gene's germline CDR1 is KGHSH and CDR2 LQKENI. CDR3 amino acids: CASSPLSGSGGNEQYF. The CDR3 nucleotides are TGTGCCAGCTCACCTCTATCCGGGTCAGGGGGCAACGAGCAGTACTTC. Looking up the rest from reference TRBV18 and TRBJ2-7 gives the full variable domain: NAGVMQNPRHLVRRRGQEARLRCSPMKGHSHVYWYRQLPEEGLKFMVYLQKENIIDESGMPKERFSAEFPKEGPSILRIQQVVRGDSAAYFCASSPLSGSGGNEQYFGPGTRLTVT.

This chain joins TRBV4-1 and TRBJ1-1; no clear D gene. The CDR3 spans 14 residues. Germline assignment: CDR1 MGHRA and CDR2 YSYEKL. The V and J ends lost 4 bases and 2 bases respectively, with 11 bases between them. CDR3 loop: CASSRLGQNTEAFF. DNA of the CDR3: TGCGCCAGCAGCCGCCTTGGGCAAAACACTGAAGCTTTCTTT.

A single count supports this clone. The rearrangement joins TRBV7-9 to TRBJ2-1, with 15 bases identical to TRBD2. V was pared by 5 bases and J by 11 bases, with 7 bases of the junction left unmatched. The CDR3 is made up of 15 amino acids. Germline CDR1 and CDR2: SEHNR and FQNEAQ (reference sequence). This CDR3 is CASSLGTSGGPQQFF. The CDR3, as DNA: TGTGCCAGCAGCCTCGGGACTAGCGGGGGGCCGCAGCAGTTCTTC.

This clone was counted between two and nine times. This chain uses TRBV7-9 with TRBJ1-4; 10 bases align to TRBD1. CDR1 is SEHNR, CDR2 FQNEAQ, per germline (reference sequence). The V segment lost 3 bases and the J segment 7 bases; nucleotides outside the gene matches: 5. The CDR3 contains 15 residues. The CDR3 DNA follows: TGTGCCAGCAGCTTGCCCGACAGGGGGCCTGAAAAACTGTTTTTT. This sequence encodes CASSLPDRGPEKLFF.

The V call is TRBV18, the J call TRBJ2-7; the match to TRBD2 covers 10 bases. CDR1 is KGHSH and CDR2 is LQKENI in the germline V gene. The V gene end was trimmed by 4 bases and the J gene end by 5 bases; junction bases not matched to a gene: 5. The CDR3 runs 14 residues. CDR3 protein: CASSQAGGPHEQYF. In DNA form, the CDR3 reads TGTGCCAGCTCACAAGCGGGGGGGCCCCACGAGCAGTACTTC.

This rearrangement joins TRBV19 to TRBJ2-1; D gene ambiguous. Germline V gene data show CDR1 as LNHDA and CDR2 as SQIVND (reference sequence). The CDR3 is 14 amino acids. V lost 7 bases, J lost 6 bases, and 16 bases lay in between. CDR3 region: CASTLTSTINEQFF. In nucleotides, the CDR3 is TGTGCCAGTACCTTAACCTCTACCATCAATGAGCAGTTCTTC.

The genes are TRBV4-3 and TRBJ2-5, with TRBD1 matching 7 bases. Germline-derived CDR1 and CDR2 are LGHNA and YSLEER. This CDR3 is 16 amino acids long. V shed 0 bases and J 1 base; nucleotides not matched to a gene: 5. CDR3 in DNA: TGCGCCAGCAGCCAAGAGGGGGCAGGGGGCCAAGAGACCCAGTACTTC. Amino acids: CASSQEGAGGQETQYF.

The rearrangement joins TRBV2 to TRBJ2-5; D unresolved. The length of the CDR3 is 10 residues. Germline values: CDR1 SNHLY, CDR2 FYNNEI. V gave up 7 bases and J gave up 5 bases, with 5 bases separating them. The CDR3, as DNA: TGTGCCAGCAACGGGGAGACCCAGTACTTC. Translation: CASNGETQYF.

V is TRBV7-9 and J is TRBJ2-7; D is undetermined. V gave up 0 bases and J gave up 3 bases, with 6 bases separating them. Germline CDR1 and CDR2: SEHNR and FQNEAQ (reference sequence). The CDR3 contains 13 residues. In nucleotides, the CDR3 is TGTGCCAGCAGCTTAGCAGAAGACTACGAGCAGTACGTC. It codes for CASSLAEDYEQYV.

The rearrangement uses TRBV11-1 and TRBJ2-7; D gene unclear. There are 13 residues in the CDR3. CDR1 and CDR2 (germline): SGHAT, FQDESV (reference sequence). Trimming took off 6 bases at V and 4 bases at J, with 13 bases between the two ends. The CDR3 sequence is CASSHPTRYEQYF. CDR3 DNA sequence: TGTGCCAGCAGTCACCCAACCCGGTACGAGCAGTACTTC.

The CDR3 coding sequence is TGTGCCAGCAGCCTGGACGGGATTAATTCACCCCTCCACTTT. It encodes CASSLDGINSPLHF. The chain has TRBV5-4 and TRBJ1-6; unclear D gene. Germline CDR1 reads SGHNT; CDR2 reads YYREEE (reference sequence). The CDR3 totals 14 residues. Trimming stripped 4 bases from V and 6 bases from J, with 11 bases between.

CDR3 sequence (DNA): TGTGCCAGTAGTAAACCGGGACACTATCAGCCCCAGCATTTT. Its protein product is CASSKPGHYQPQHF. The gene calls are TRBV19 and TRBJ1-5, with D perhaps TRBD1 (6 bases). The germline CDR1 and CDR2 sequences are LNHDA and SQIVND (reference sequence). This CDR3 is 14 amino acids long. With 4 bases removed from V and 5 bases from J, the gap between germline ends came to 12 bases.

This chain links TRBV11-2 with TRBJ2-3; TRBD2 aligns across 14 bases. Per germline, CDR1 SGHAT and CDR2 FQNNGV. Trimming removed 3 bases from V and 1 base from J; junction bases left unmatched: 3. This CDR3 region has 17 residues. The CDR3 coding sequence is TGTGCCAGCAGCTTGATGGGACTAGCGGGGGGCACAGATACGCAGTATTTT. It specifies CASSLMGLAGGTDTQYF. The variable domain in full, with the rest retrieved from reference TRBV11-2 and TRBJ2-3, is EAGVAQSPRYKIIEKRQSVAFWCNPISGHATLYWYQQILGQGPKLLIQFQNNGVVDDSQLPKDRFSAERLKGVDSTLKIQPAKLEDSAVYLCASSLMGLAGGTDTQYFGPGTRLTVL.

V usage is TRBV2 and J usage is TRBJ1-1; no firm D call. Germline V CDR1 and CDR2: SNHLY, FYNNEI. V was cut by 6 bases and J by 7 bases, with 6 bases left in between. The CDR3 extends over 10 amino acids. The CDR3: CASRRGEAFF. In DNA, the CDR3 is TGTGCCAGCAGACGGGGTGAAGCTTTCTTT.

The genes are TRBV6-5 and TRBJ1-4; D gene unclear. From germline, CDR1 is MNHEY and CDR2 SVGAGI. The CDR3 sequence is 15 residues long. Trimming shortened V by 0 bases and J by 8 bases, and 13 bases separated the two germline ends. This CDR3 is CASSYSYWAKEKLFF. The CDR3 DNA reads as TGTGCCAGCAGTTACTCGTACTGGGCGAAGGAAAAACTGTTTTTT.

The chain has TRBV7-2 and TRBJ1-2, with D perhaps matching TRBD1 (5 bases). Germline loops: CDR1 SGHTA, CDR2 FQGNSA. This CDR3 spans 15 amino acids. The ends were cut back, 5 bases at V and 0 bases at J, with 13 bases in the middle. The CDR3 sequence is CASSLHGATNYGYTF. The CDR3 DNA reads TGTGCCAGCAGCCTCCATGGGGCAACTAACTATGGCTACACCTTC. Based on the CDR3 plus reference TRBV7-2 and TRBJ1-2, the full variable domain is GAGVSQSPSNKVTEKGKDVELRCDPISGHTALYWYRQSLGQGLEFLIYFQGNSAPDKSGLPSDRFSAERTGGSVSTLTIQRTQQEDSAVYLCASSLHGATNYGYTFGSGTRLTVV.

The gene calls are TRBV6-1 and TRBJ1-2, with D unclear. The CDR3 covers 15 residues. Germline values: CDR1 MNHNS, CDR2 SASEGT. V shed 2 bases and J shed 1 base, with 11 bases lying between them. CDR3 sequence: CASSELQILNYGYTF. The CDR3, as DNA: TGTGCCAGCAGTGAACTACAGATACTTAACTATGGCTACACCTTC.

About this clone itself: At the DNA level, this CDR3 is encoded by other sequences in the same sample as well. The chain recombines TRBV5-4 with TRBJ1-2; D is perhaps TRBD1 (5 bases). The CDR3 sequence is 13 residues long. V shed 0 bases and J shed 5 bases, with 8 bases lying between them. CDR1 and CDR2 from the germline V gene are SGHNT and YYREEE (reference sequence). The CDR3 coding sequence is TGTGCCAGCAGCTTGGCCGGGGGGTATGGCTACACCTTC. Protein sequence: CASSLAGGYGYTF.

The chain joins TRBV25-1 to TRBJ1-1; D possibly corresponds to TRBD1 (5 bases). Germline V gene data show CDR1 as MGHDK and CDR2 as SYGVNS. V lost 7 bases and J 5 bases, leaving 23 bases between the germline ends. This CDR3 comprises 16 residues. The CDR3 DNA reads TGTGCCAGCAAAAAATACCTGGGGGGTCAGGGAACTGAAGCTTTCTTT. Translating gives CASKKYLGGQGTEAFF. The full variable domain, completed using reference TRBV25-1 and TRBJ1-1, is EADIYQTPRYLVIGTGKKITLECSQTMGHDKMYWYQQDPGMELHLIHYSYGVNSTEKGDLSSESTVSRIRTEHFPLTLESARPSHTSQYLCASKKYLGGQGTEAFFGQGTRLTVV.

The chain joins TRBV4-1 to TRBJ1-4; D is possibly TRBD1 (5 bases). The CDR3 sequence is 15 residues long. V lost 4 bases and J lost 0, with 9 bases in between. CDR1 is MGHRA, CDR2 YSYEKL, per germline. In DNA form, the CDR3 reads TGCGCCAGCAGCCCATCAGGGTCAACTAATGAAAAACTGTTTTTT. Its translation is CASSPSGSTNEKLFF.